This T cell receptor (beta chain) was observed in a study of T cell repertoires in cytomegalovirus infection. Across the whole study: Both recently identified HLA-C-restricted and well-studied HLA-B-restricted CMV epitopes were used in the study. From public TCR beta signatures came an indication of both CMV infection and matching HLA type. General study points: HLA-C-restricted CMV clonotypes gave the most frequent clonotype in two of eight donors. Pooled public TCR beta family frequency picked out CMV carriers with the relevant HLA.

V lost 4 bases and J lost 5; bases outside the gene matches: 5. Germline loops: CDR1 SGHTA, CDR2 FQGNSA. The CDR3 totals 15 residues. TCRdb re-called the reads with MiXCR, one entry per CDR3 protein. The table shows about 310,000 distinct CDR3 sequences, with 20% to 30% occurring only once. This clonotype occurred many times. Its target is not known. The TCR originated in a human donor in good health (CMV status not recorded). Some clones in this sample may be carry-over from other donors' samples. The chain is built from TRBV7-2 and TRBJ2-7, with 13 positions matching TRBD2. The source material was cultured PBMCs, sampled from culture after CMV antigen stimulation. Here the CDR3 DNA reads TGTGCCAGCAGCTGGACTAGCGGGAGTCGCGACGAGCAGTACTTC. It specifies CASSWTSGSRDEQYF. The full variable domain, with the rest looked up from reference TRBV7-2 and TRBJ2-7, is GAGVSQSPSNKVTEKGKDVELRCDPISGHTALYWYRQSLGQGLEFLIYFQGNSAPDKSGLPSDRFSAERTGGSVSTLTIQRTQQEDSAVYLCASSWTSGSRDEQYFGPGTRLTVT.